Following are 15 T cell receptor beta chains from one sample sequenced in a study of tumor-infiltrating lymphocytes in primary liver carcinoma. Extraction also yielded germline DNA, while blood RNA was obtained from unsorted whole blood. With approximately 470 ng total RNA as template and a constant-region primer, TCR beta cDNA was made. Modified slightly, ARM-PCR produced TCR beta libraries over three nested multiplex PCR rounds. PCR rounds one and two used TRBV1-TRBV30 forward primers with a C-beta reverse primer for around 11 cycles each. TCRdb re-called the multiplex PCR reads through MiXCR, storing one row per CDR3 protein. The repertoire holds some 180,000 distinct CDR3 sequences, with about 60% as singletons. The sample comprised peripheral blood. These receptors originate from a man aged 35-49 years with primary liver carcinoma and hepatitis B virus infection.

The chain links TRBV29-1 to TRBJ2-2; 7 nucleotides match TRBD1. The V gene's germline CDR1 is SQVTM and CDR2 ANQGSEA. After removal of 5 bases from V and 3 bases from J, the junction contained 6 bases not matched to a gene. The CDR3 is 14 residues long. CDR3 in amino acids: CSVSGTVDTGELFF. CDR3 nucleotides: TGCAGCGTTTCCGGGACAGTGGACACCGGGGAGCTGTTTTTT.

This clonotype has only a few counts. This chain joins TRBV11-2 and TRBJ2-7; D possibly corresponds to TRBD2 (5 bases). The CDR3 length is 13 residues. Per germline, CDR1 SGHAT and CDR2 FQNNGV. V lost 9 bases and J 3 bases, leaving 15 bases between the germline ends. CDR3 residues: CASNSTRSYEQYF. The CDR3 bases are TGTGCCAGTAACTCAACTAGGAGCTACGAGCAGTACTTC.

This clonotype occurred many times. The rearrangement links TRBV11-2 to TRBJ2-1; tentative D call: TRBD2 (5 bases). The CDR3 totals 11 residues. Trimming shortened V by 6 bases and J by 8 bases, and 8 bases separated the two germline ends. Looked up from germline, CDR1 is SGHAT and CDR2 is FQNNGV. The CDR3 DNA reads TGTGCCAGCAGACTAGTCCATGAGCAGTTCTTC. It encodes CASRLVHEQFF.

This clonotype was detected many times. The chain couples TRBV4-1 to TRBJ2-4; D is uncertain. V lost 1 base, J lost 1 base, and 11 bases lay in between. The germline CDR1 and CDR2 sequences are MGHRA and YSYEKL. The length of the CDR3 is 16 residues. The chain's CDR3 is CASSQGVLVAKNIQYF. The CDR3 nucleotides read TGCGCCAGCAGCCAAGGGGTCTTAGTCGCCAAAAACATTCAGTACTTC.

Remarks on this clonotype: Germline is not matched at one junction end, which may reflect a read error. The V and J genes are TRBV4-1 and TRBJ1-2; D call uncertain. Germline V gene lookup returns CDR1 MGHRA and CDR2 YSYEKL. The CDR3 has 13 residues. CDR3 amino acids: CASSQDVGSDYTF. The CDR3, as DNA: TGCGCCAGCAGCCAAGATGTGGGCTCTGACTACACATTC.

This chain links TRBV29-1 with TRBJ1-1, with 7 bases identical to TRBD1. V trimming: 1 base; J trimming: 4 bases; junction bases outside the gene matches: 9. Germline loops: CDR1 SQVTM, CDR2 ANQGSEA. This CDR3 is 15 amino acids long. CDR3 loop: CSVEGRGRGPTEAFF. The CDR3 bases are TGCAGCGTTGAAGGTCGGGGGAGGGGGCCCACTGAAGCTTTCTTT.

This clonotype was observed a handful of times. Here the CDR3 DNA reads TGTGCCAGCAGTTTCCCCCGGGTGAAGGAACTGTTTTTT. This encodes CASSFPRVKELFF. The chain recombines TRBV28 with TRBJ1-4; D remains ambiguous. The CDR3 sequence is 13 residues long. The germline CDR1 and CDR2 sequences are MDHEN and SYDVKM. Deletions cut 3 bases from V and 12 bases from J, with 14 bases between.

As concerns this clonotype: This could be a read error, since a much larger clone is one nucleotide away. V is TRBV29-1 and J is TRBJ2-1; D unresolved. The CDR3 runs 11 residues. CDR1 is SQVTM, CDR2 ANQGSEA, per germline. Trimming took 5 bases from V and 10 from J, leaving 12 bases between them. CDR3 in DNA: TGCAGCGTTCCTCGAATTTTCGAGCAGTTCTTC. Its protein product is CSVPRIFEQFF.

This chain uses TRBV11-2 with TRBJ2-1; the D is unclear. This CDR3 contains 15 residues. Germline CDR1 is SGHAT and CDR2 is FQNNGV. Trimming stripped 3 bases from V and 7 bases from J, with 16 bases between. Written as DNA, the CDR3 is TGTGCCAGCAGCTTTTCCAGTCCGGCGGTGAATGAGCAGTTCTTC. Translated, it gives CASSFSSPAVNEQFF.

As DNA, the CDR3 is TGTGCCAGCAGTGCAGTCGGGGGAGACAAAAACATTCAGTACTTC. As protein: CASSAVGGDKNIQYF. V is TRBV6-5 and J is TRBJ2-4; TRBD2 might be the D (6 bases). CDR1 is MNHEY, CDR2 SVGAGI, per germline. With 5 bases removed from V and 3 bases from J, the gap between germline ends came to 14 bases. The CDR3 loop spans 15 amino acids.

This clonotype was seen many times. This sequence joins TRBV11-2 and TRBJ2-7, with 8 bases matching TRBD1. The CDR3 covers 15 residues. V lost 0 bases and J lost 2; bases outside the gene matches: 3. Germline CDR1 SGHAT, CDR2 FQNNGV. DNA for the CDR3: TGTGCCAGCAGCTTAGAGGGGACAGGCGCCTACGAGCAGTACTTC. This sequence encodes CASSLEGTGAYEQYF.

This clonotype has ten or more counts. This chain links TRBV11-2 with TRBJ1-5; the D gene is possibly TRBD1 (5 bases). V shed 3 bases and J shed 7 bases, with 10 bases lying between them. CDR3 length equals 13 residues. The germline V gene encodes CDR1 SGHAT and CDR2 FQNNGV. CDR3 amino acids: CASSLRGEQPQHF. CDR3 bases: TGTGCCAGCAGCTTGCGGGGGGAACAGCCCCAGCATTTT.

The chain couples TRBV28 to TRBJ2-3; maybe TRBD2 (5 bases). Germline CDR1 is MDHEN and CDR2 is SYDVKM. V gave up 3 bases and J gave up 3 bases, with 16 bases separating them. The CDR3 extends over 16 amino acids. The CDR3 DNA reads TGTGCCAGCAGTTTCAGGTGGGAGAGGAGGACAGATACGCAGTATTTT. It yields the protein CASSFRWERRTDTQYF.

Note on this clonotype: The conserved phenylalanine or tryptophan normally closing the CDR3 is absent here, so this likely arose from a read error. It is unclear where the CDR3 begins or ends on the DNA, so no DNA is shown, and the CDR3 is as TCRdb lists it. The chain links TRBV21-1 to TRBJ2-1; the table's D call, TRBD2, was not checked against the DNA. TRBV21-1 is flagged as a pseudogene. The CDR3 has 16 residues if both end residues are counted. CDR3 protein: CASSKASGNSYNEQFI.

The chain joins TRBV11-2 to TRBJ2-3; 7 positions agree with TRBD2. Germline CDR1 SGHAT, CDR2 FQNNGV. The ends lost 8 bases at V and 7 bases at J; junction bases unmatched: 18. This CDR3 region has 16 residues. In nucleotides, the CDR3 is TGTGCCAGCGGCCCCGATAGGGGTGACGGGGGGAATACGCAGTATTTT. As protein: CASGPDRGDGGNTQYF. The whole variable domain, remainder taken from reference TRBV11-2 and TRBJ2-3, is EAGVAQSPRYKIIEKRQSVAFWCNPISGHATLYWYQQILGQGPKLLIQFQNNGVVDDSQLPKDRFSAERLKGVDSTLKIQPAKLEDSAVYLCASGPDRGDGGNTQYFGPGTRLTVL.